This T cell receptor beta chain was documented in a study of monozygotic twins with inflammatory bowel disease. Findings of the study overall: Compared with healthy twins, IBD patients shared fewer clonotypes with others, especially with disease activity.

As concerns this clonotype: Antigen unknown.

RNA in its total form was extracted from whole blood, and T cells were not sorted. Each of TCRalpha and TCRbeta cDNA went through two nested PCRs, lasting around 15 and 9 cycles. TCRdb reprocessed the 5' RACE reads, keeping one entry per CDR3 protein, no DNA. Recorded here are just over 300,000 distinct CDR3 sequences; the top ten clones represent less than 6.5%. This CDR3 spans 15 amino acids. Per germline, CDR1 SGHTA and CDR2 FQGNSA. V usage is TRBV7-2 and J usage is TRBJ1-5; TCRdb picks TRBD1, but there is no DNA to check that call. The sequence came from a human donor with ulcerative colitis or Crohn's disease, or a healthy co-twin of an affected twin (not recorded which). Sequencing was carried out using blood. CDR3 amino acids: CASSLEAGFNQPQHF.